The entry that follows covers one T cell receptor (beta chain) sequence. The antigen it recognizes is unknown. No much larger clonotype is one base removed from it; base qualities were not supplied. Another Seattle source contributed samples from volunteer blood donors who had recovered from COVID-19. Collaborating institutions collected whole blood in K2EDTA tubes following their own protocols. For TCRbeta analysis, collaborators shipped samples in one of three forms: frozen whole blood, isolated PBMCs, or DNA extracted from either of those sample types. TCRbeta CDR3 regions were amplified from genomic DNA using the immunoSEQ Assay, a bias-controlled multiplex PCR. As for how the authors treated the data: Nucleated cell counts per sample were estimated from amplification of reference gene primers within the assay. To quantify the absolute abundance of each unique TCRbeta CDR3 rearrangement, sequence reads were collapsed and filtered. For each sample, productive Simpson clonality was calculated as the square root of Simpson's diversity index over productive rearrangements. The clones in this table, taken by TCRdb from immuneACCESS, are in-frame only. Not every clone is retained; where verified, under half of the shortfall comes from an unresolved V gene, and the cause of the rest is unknown. V, J and clone size were drawn from that table, and D and trimming were deduced from the DNA. The sample table shows some 220,000 clones, and about 88% are seen once. The leading ten clones occupy around 3% of the sample.

The CDR3 measures 16 amino acids from cysteine to phenylalanine. The read is trimmed to its CDR3 DNA, 48 bases read in frame from base 1. Taken from the germline V gene, the CDR1 and CDR2 loops are SGHRS and YFSETQ. After removal of 0 bases from V and 4 bases from J, the junction retains 8 bases not matched to a gene. These data come from a study of blood T cell repertoires in COVID-19 (dated by TCRdb to the early 2020s). About the investigation overall: Samples covering the acute and convalescent phases of COVID-19 were provided by collaborators in the United States, Italy and Spain. The material from the prospective study consisted of cDNA or gDNA derived from T cells, B-cell-depleted T cells, or PBMCs. The dataset comprised deeply sampled blood TCRbeta repertoires from subjects exposed to, actively infected with, or recovered from COVID-19. A freely available public database, intended as a resource for researchers studying the immune response to SARS-CoV-2, is where the repertoires were released. Samples were obtained from the ongoing ImmuneRACE study (first 160 participants) and from about 1,300 subjects provided by 6 global collaborators. The sample metadata nearly always contained a de-identified subject ID, COVID-19 status, age in years and sex. HLA class I and class II types, where available, came from metadata supplied by the sample provider rather than from assay-based typing. Broad study findings and their caveats: How much clinical and demographic metadata was included differed by source and by participant, and the metadata was provided uncurated.

This chain joins TRBV5-1 to TRBJ2-3; the junction holds 7 bases that match TRBD2. Sequenced input: peripheral blood. The source is a man aged 50 to 59 who had recovered from COVID-19. The CDR3 is CASSLGWEGRSDTQYF. In nucleotide form, the sequence is TGCGCCAGCAGCTTGGGATGGGAGGGGAGGTCAGATACGCAGTATTTT.